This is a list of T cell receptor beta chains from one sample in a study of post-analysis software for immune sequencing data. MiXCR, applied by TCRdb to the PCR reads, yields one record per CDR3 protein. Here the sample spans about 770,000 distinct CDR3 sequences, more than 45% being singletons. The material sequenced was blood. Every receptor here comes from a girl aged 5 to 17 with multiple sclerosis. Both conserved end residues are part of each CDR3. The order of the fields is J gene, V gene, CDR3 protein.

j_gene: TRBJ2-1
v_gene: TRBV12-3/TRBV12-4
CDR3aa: CASRSSGNGEGSYNEQFF

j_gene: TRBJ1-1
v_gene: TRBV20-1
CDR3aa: CSARDEWGAEAFF

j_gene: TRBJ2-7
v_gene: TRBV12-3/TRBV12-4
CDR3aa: CASSFGTGGYEQYF

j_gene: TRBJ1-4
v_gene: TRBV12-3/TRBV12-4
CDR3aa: CASRPRGGENLFF

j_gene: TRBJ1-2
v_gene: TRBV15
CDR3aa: CATSSTIRTGRNYGYTF

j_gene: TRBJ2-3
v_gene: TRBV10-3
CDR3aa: CAIRSRAEADTQYF

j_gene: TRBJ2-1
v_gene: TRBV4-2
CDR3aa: CASSPPGLAGTMDEQFF

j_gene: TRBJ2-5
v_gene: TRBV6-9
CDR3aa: CASSNRPETGGKRQETQYF

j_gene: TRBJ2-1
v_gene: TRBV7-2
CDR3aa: CASSFYGQGDIEQFF

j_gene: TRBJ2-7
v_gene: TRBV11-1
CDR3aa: CASSTIRDTEQYF

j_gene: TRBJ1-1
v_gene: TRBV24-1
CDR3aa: CATSDFIGRRGTEAFF

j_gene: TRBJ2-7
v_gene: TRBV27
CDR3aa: CASSSGTGIYEQYF

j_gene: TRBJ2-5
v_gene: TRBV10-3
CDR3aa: CAIMDTGGNYKQYF

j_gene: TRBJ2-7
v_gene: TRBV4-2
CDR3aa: CASSQKHSYEQYF

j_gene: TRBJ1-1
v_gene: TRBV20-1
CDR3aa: CSARSTLLGQANTEAFF

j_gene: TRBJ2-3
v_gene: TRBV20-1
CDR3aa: CSAVQRVTDTQYF

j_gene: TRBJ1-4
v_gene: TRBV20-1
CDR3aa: CSARDARQANEKLFF

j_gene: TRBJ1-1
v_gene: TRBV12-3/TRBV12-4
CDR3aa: CASSSEIRGTEAFF

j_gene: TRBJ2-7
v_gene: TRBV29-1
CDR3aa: CSVEGGRANSYEQYF

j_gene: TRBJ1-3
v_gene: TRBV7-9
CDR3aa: CASSYRGNTIYF

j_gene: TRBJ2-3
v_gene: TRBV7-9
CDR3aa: CASSPPSVSTDTQYF

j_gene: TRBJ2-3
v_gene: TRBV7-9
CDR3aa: CASSIGTSRTDTQYF

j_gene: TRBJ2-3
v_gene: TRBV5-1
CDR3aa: CASSLADGVADTQYF

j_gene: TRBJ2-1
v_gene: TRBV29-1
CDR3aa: CSVPSGSDEQFF

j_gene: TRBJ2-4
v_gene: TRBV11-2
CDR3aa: CASSSLKNIQYF

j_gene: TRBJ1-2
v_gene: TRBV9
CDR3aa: CASSVAGRGQDGYTF

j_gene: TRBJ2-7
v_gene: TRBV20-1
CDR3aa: CSAEMTSGGRAYEQYF

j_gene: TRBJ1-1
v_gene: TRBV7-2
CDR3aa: CASSSGATNTEAFF

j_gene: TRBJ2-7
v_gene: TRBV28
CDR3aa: CASRPRQGVAYEQYF

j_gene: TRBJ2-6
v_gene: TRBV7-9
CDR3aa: CASSNFLSGLTGANVLTF

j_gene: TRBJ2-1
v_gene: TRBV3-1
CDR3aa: CASSQDADLGQPDYNEQFF

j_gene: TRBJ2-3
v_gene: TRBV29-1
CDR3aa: CSVLAELADTQYF

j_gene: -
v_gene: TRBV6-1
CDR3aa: CASSDVSMRRTNIQYF

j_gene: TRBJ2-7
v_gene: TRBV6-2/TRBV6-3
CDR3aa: CASISTRRFRNEQYF

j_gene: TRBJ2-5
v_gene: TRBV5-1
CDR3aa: CASSFYRGSQETQYF

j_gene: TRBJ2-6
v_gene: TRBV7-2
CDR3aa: CASSITRGFSGANVLTF

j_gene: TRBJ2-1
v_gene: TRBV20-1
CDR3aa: CSARGLAGVGYNEQFF

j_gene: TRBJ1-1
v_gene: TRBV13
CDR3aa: CASSRGDSTEAFF

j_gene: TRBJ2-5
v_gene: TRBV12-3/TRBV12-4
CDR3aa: CASSFQASGLGEQYF

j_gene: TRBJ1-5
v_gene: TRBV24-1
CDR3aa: CATSDENQGQHF

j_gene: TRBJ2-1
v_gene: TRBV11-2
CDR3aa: CASSLDVRGHEQFF

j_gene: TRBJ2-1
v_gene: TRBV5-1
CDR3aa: CASSPPREGSYNEQFF

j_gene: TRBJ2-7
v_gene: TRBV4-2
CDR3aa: CASSPQGSAGAKAYEQYF

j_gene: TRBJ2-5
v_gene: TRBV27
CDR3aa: CASKDGLAGETQYF

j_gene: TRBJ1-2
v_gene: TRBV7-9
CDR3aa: CASSLSGRVYGYTF

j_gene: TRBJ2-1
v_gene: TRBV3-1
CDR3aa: CASSRAAGVGNEQFF

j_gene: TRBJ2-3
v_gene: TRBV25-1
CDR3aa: CASSETRLAGGQDTQYF

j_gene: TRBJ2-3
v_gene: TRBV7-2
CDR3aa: CASSEGADSTDTQYF

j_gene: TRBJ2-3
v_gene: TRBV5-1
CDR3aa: CASSWEETGDTQYF

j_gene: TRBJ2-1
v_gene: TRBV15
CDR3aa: CATSRDTGLAGYNEQFF

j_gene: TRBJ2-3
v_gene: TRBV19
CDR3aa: CASSISRAHRTDTQYF

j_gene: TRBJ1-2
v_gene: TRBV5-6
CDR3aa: CASSSGDREGYGYTF

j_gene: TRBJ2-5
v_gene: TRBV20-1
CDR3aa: CSARGQTGQETQYF

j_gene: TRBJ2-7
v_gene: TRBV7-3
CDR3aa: CASSSPPLAGEVGQYF

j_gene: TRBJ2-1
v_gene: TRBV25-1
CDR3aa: CASSDFIDSPYNEQFF